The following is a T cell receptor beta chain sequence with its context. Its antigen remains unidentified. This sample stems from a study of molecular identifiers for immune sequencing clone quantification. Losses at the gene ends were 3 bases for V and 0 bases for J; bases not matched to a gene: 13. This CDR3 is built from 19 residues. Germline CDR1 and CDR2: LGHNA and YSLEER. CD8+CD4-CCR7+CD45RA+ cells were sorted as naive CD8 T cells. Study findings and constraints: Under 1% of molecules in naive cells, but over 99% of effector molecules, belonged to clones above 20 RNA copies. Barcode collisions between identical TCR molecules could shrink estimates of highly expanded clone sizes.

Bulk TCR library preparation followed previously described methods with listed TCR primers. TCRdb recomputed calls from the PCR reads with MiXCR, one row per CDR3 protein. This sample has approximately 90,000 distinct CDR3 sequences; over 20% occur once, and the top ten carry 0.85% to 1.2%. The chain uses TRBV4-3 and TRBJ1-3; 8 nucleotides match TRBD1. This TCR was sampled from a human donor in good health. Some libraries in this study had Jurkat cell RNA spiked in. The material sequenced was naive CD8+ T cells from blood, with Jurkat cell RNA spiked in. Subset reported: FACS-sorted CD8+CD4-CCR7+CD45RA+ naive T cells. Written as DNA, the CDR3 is TGCGCCAGCAGCCAGGCCCCGACTCAGGGGGCTGCCTCTGGAAACACCATATATTTT. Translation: CASSQAPTQGAASGNTIYF.